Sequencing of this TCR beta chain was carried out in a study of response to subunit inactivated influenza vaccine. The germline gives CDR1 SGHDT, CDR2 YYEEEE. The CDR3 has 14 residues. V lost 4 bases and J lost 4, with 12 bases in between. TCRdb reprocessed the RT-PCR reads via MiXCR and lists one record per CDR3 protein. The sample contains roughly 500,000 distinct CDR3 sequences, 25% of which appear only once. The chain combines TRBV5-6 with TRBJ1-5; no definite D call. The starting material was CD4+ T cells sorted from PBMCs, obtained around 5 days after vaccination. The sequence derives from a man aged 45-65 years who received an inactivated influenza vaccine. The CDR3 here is CASSQRGSNQPQHF. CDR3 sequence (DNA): TGTGCCAGCAGCCAACGAGGGTCAAATCAGCCCCAGCATTTT. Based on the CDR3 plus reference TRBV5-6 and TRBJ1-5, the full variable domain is DAGVTQSPTHLIKTRGQQVTLRCSPKSGHDTVSWYQQALGQGPQFIFQYYEEEERQRGNFPDRFSGHQFPNYSSELNVNALLLGDSALYLCASSQRGSNQPQHFGDGTRLSIL.